Shown below are 27 T cell receptor beta chains from a single sample sequenced in a study of cytomegalovirus exposure and HLA in healthy donors. Amplification used 60 Vbeta primers and 13 Jbeta primers. Repertoires were generated with immunoSEQ multiplex PCR, while TCRdb's copy carries only in-frame clones and drops some. The sample shows approximately 97,000 clones, around 57% of them seen only once. Sequenced material: PBMCs. Every receptor here comes from a human donor in good health.

V gene TRBV15 combines with J gene TRBJ1-5; D possibly corresponds to TRBD1 (5 bases). The CDR3 has 15 amino acids. Germline CDR1 and CDR2: LNHNV and YYDKDF (reference sequence). V was shortened by 5 bases and J by 4 bases, with 15 bases between the two germline ends. The CDR3 bases are TGTGCCACCAGCCCTGGCAGGGCAGAGAATCAGCCCCAGCATTTT. It yields the protein CATSPGRAENQPQHF. Based on the CDR3 plus reference TRBV15 and TRBJ1-5, the full variable domain is DAMVIQNPRYQVTQFGKPVTLSCSQTLNHNVMYWYQQKSSQAPKLLFHYYDKDFNNEADTPDNFQSRRPNTSFCFLDIRSPGLGDTAMYLCATSPGRAENQPQHFGDGTRLSIL.

This clone was seen a handful of times. The chain combines TRBV5-1 with TRBJ1-2; the match to TRBD1 covers 9 bases. From germline, CDR1 is SGHRS and CDR2 YFSETQ. The CDR3 is made up of 13 amino acids. The V gene end was trimmed by 4 bases and the J gene end by 5 bases; junction bases not matched to a gene: 3. The chain's CDR3 is CASSAGTGYGYTF. DNA of the CDR3: TGCGCCAGCAGCGCCGGGACAGGGTATGGCTACACCTTC.

The rearrangement joins TRBV2 to TRBJ1-5; TRBD1 is a possible D gene (6 bases). The V and J ends lost 0 bases and 6 bases respectively, with 12 bases between them. Germline V gene lookup returns CDR1 SNHLY and CDR2 FYNNEI. The CDR3 is 15 amino acids. CDR3 sequence (DNA): TGTGCCAGCAGTGAAGCGGGGGTAGGGGGTCAGCCCCAGCATTTT. It translates to CASSEAGVGGQPQHF.

The chain recombines TRBV19 with TRBJ2-1; D is unresolved. Trimming took 4 bases from V and 2 from J, leaving 12 bases between them. Germline values: CDR1 LNHDA, CDR2 SQIVND (reference sequence). The CDR3 covers 15 residues. CDR3 DNA sequence: TGTGCCAGTAGTACCATCCAAAGAGCCTACAATGAGCAGTTCTTC. Translating it yields CASSTIQRAYNEQFF.

The chain uses TRBV7-8 and TRBJ2-1; tentatively, D is TRBD1 (5 bases). The germline gives CDR1 SGHVS, CDR2 FQNEAQ. V was pared by 2 bases and J by 4 bases, with 15 bases between. This CDR3 has 16 amino acids. The CDR3 sequence: CASSLQTVTAYNEQFF. Here the CDR3 DNA reads TGTGCCAGCAGCTTACAGACAGTTACCGCATACAATGAGCAGTTCTTC.

The chain has TRBV28 and TRBJ2-3; perhaps TRBD2 as D (5 bases). Trimming took 5 bases from V and 4 from J, leaving 13 bases between them. The CDR3 covers 14 residues. CDR1 MDHEN and CDR2 SYDVKM come from the germline V gene. The CDR3 sequence is CASSHPVGADTQYF. The CDR3 coding sequence is TGTGCCAGCAGTCACCCCGTCGGGGCAGATACGCAGTATTTT.

This clone was detected a few times. The CDR3 spells CASSQVGQGSHTEAFF. The CDR3, as DNA: TGTGCCAGCAGCCAAGTAGGACAGGGGTCGCACACTGAAGCTTTCTTT. The chain combines TRBV14 with TRBJ1-1; TRBD1 agrees at 9 bases. CDR3 length: 16 residues. The junction had 6 bases not matched to a gene; V was cut back by 1 base and J by 3 bases. Germline assignment: CDR1 SGHDN and CDR2 FVKESK.

In this sample, this clone turned up once. V gene TRBV19 combines with J gene TRBJ1-2; D is undetermined. Trimming took off 6 bases at V and 8 bases at J, with 13 bases between the two ends. The CDR3 runs 12 residues. The germline CDR1 and CDR2 sequences are LNHDA and SQIVND (reference sequence). The CDR3 DNA follows: TGTGCCAGTAGCCCGGGAGCGAAAGGCTACACCTTC. Amino acid sequence: CASSPGAKGYTF.

This clone appeared a few times. This chain links TRBV12-5 with TRBJ2-5, with D possibly being TRBD1 (7 bases). The germline V and J ends were trimmed by 5 bases and 5 bases, with 15 bases remaining between them. CDR1 and CDR2 (germline): LGHNT, FRNRAP. CDR3 length: 14 residues. This CDR3 is CASGTLPGGETQYF. The CDR3 DNA sequence: TGTGCTAGTGGTACCCTGCCAGGGGGGGAGACCCAGTACTTC.

This clone was counted only a few times. The rearrangement joins TRBV27 to TRBJ1-2, with 7 bases identical to TRBD1. The CDR3 totals 16 residues. CDR1 is MNHEY, CDR2 SMNVEV, per germline (reference sequence). The V and J ends lost 5 bases and 2 bases, in that order; junction bases with no gene match: 11. CDR3 DNA sequence: TGTGCCAGCAGTCAAACCCGACAGGGATGGAACTATGGCTACACCTTC. Amino acids: CASSQTRQGWNYGYTF.

CDR3 region: CASSIGSGGRINEQYF. Here the CDR3 DNA reads TGTGCCAGTAGTATAGGGAGTGGCGGGAGGATCAACGAGCAGTACTTC. The V call is TRBV19, the J call TRBJ2-5; 8 nucleotides agree with TRBD2. Near its end, the DNA agrees better with TRBJ2-7, so the J call may be wrong. The CDR3 extends over 16 amino acids. From germline, CDR1 is LNHDA and CDR2 SQIVND (reference sequence).

Comment on this clone: The same CDR3 arises from other DNA sequences in this sample as well. The gene calls are TRBV27 and TRBJ2-7; 8 nucleotides align to TRBD1. The germline V gene encodes CDR1 MNHEY and CDR2 SMNVEV (reference sequence). CDR3 length: 13 amino acids. The V and J ends lost 4 bases and 4 bases, in that order; junction bases with no gene match: 3. The CDR3 bases are TGTGCCAGCAGTTCCGGGACAGGTTACGAGCAGTACTTC. Its translation: CASSSGTGYEQYF.

Note on this clone: The same CDR3 is also encoded by other DNA sequences in this sample. V is TRBV19 and J is TRBJ2-3; TRBD2 might be the D (5 bases). CDR3 length: 14 amino acids. V was trimmed by 5 bases and J by 1 base, leaving 10 bases between them. CDR1 and CDR2 from the germline V gene are LNHDA and SQIVND (reference sequence). The CDR3 nucleotides read TGTGCCAGTAGTCCCAGCGGTGGCACAGATACGCAGTATTTT. Translation: CASSPSGGTDTQYF.

Here the CDR3 reads CASSIPTSGRLTDTQYF. CDR3 coding DNA: TGTGCCAGCAGCATACCGACTAGCGGGAGGCTCACAGATACGCAGTATTTT. V and J are TRBV5-6 and TRBJ2-3, with TRBD2 identical over 13 bases. From germline, CDR1 is SGHDT and CDR2 YYEEEE. The CDR3 is 17 residues long. J lost 2 bases, V lost 4 bases, and 7 bases had no gene match.

This CDR3 reads CASSHNRGAHYEQYF. The CDR3 DNA is TGTGCCAGCAGCCATAACAGGGGCGCCCACTACGAGCAGTACTTC. The rearrangement uses TRBV28 and TRBJ2-7; 7 positions match TRBD1. The V gene's germline CDR1 is MDHEN and CDR2 SYDVKM. The CDR3 runs to 15 residues. V lost 6 bases, J lost 3 bases, and 11 bases stayed unmatched.

By proportion, this clone is medium-sized. The chain is built from TRBV10-3 and TRBJ2-3; 10 positions match TRBD1. Germline trimming cut 3 bases from V and 4 bases from J; bases unmatched to any gene: 4. Germline V gene sequence: CDR1 ENHRY, CDR2 SYGVKD. The CDR3 contains 15 residues. CDR3 in DNA: TGTGCCATCAGTGACGGGACAGGGGAGGCAGATACGCAGTATTTT. It yields the protein CAISDGTGEADTQYF.

The CDR3 region is CASSLGRQAFNEQFF. The CDR3 DNA reads TGCGCCAGCAGCTTAGGTCGGCAGGCTTTCAATGAGCAGTTCTTC. The chain employs TRBV5-1 and TRBJ2-1; D gene uncertain. V was shortened by 2 bases and J by 6 bases, with 15 bases between the two germline ends. Germline V gene sequence: CDR1 SGHRS, CDR2 YFSETQ. The CDR3 extends over 15 amino acids.

This chain joins TRBV28 and TRBJ2-5; D might be TRBD1 (6 bases). V was clipped by 2 bases and J by 3 bases, with 16 bases between them. From germline, CDR1 is MDHEN and CDR2 SYDVKM. The CDR3 length is 16 residues. This CDR3 reads CASSLTGRFGKETQYF. CDR3 nucleotides: TGTGCCAGCAGTTTAACAGGGCGCTTTGGAAAAGAGACCCAGTACTTC.

V gene TRBV10-3 combines with J gene TRBJ2-5, with D maybe TRBD2 (6 bases). Germline loops: CDR1 ENHRY, CDR2 SYGVKD. Trimming left V 3 bases short and J 3 bases short, with 8 bases between. The CDR3 runs 13 residues. The chain's CDR3 is CAISDWGEETQYF. The CDR3 DNA is TGTGCCATCAGTGACTGGGGGGAAGAGACCCAGTACTTC.

The chain carries TRBV6-1 and TRBJ2-7, with 8 nucleotides matching TRBD2. CDR3 length: 15 amino acids. Looked up from germline, CDR1 is MNHNS and CDR2 is SASEGT. V dropped 6 bases and J dropped 0; count of bases not matched to a gene: 7. The CDR3 is CASSPFAGGSYEQYF. DNA of the CDR3: TGTGCCAGCAGCCCCTTCGCGGGGGGCTCCTACGAGCAGTACTTC.

V and J are TRBV10-3 and TRBJ1-1, with D possibly TRBD1 on 5 matching bases. This CDR3 is 13 amino acids long. With 6 bases removed from V and 4 bases from J, the gap between germline ends came to 12 bases. Per the germline V gene, CDR1 is ENHRY and CDR2 is SYGVKD. CDR3 in amino acids: CAIRGRGGTEAFF. In nucleotides, the CDR3 is TGTGCCATCAGAGGGAGGGGAGGCACTGAAGCTTTCTTT.

This clone was recorded a few times. This chain uses TRBV29-1 with TRBJ2-2; 7 bases are shared with TRBD2. The V gene's germline CDR1 is SQVTM and CDR2 ANQGSEA. There are 14 residues in the CDR3. The V and J ends lost 7 bases and 7 bases, in that order; junction bases with no gene match: 12. CDR3 amino acids: CSAAGDGLGGELFF. The CDR3 DNA follows: TGCAGCGCGGCGGGAGATGGTTTGGGCGGGGAGCTGTTTTTT.

This clone was recorded once. V usage is TRBV30 and J usage is TRBJ1-1, with 9 bases identical to TRBD1. Germline-derived CDR1 and CDR2 are GTSNPN and SVGIG (reference sequence). This CDR3 has 14 amino acids. Unmatched junction bases numbered 9, after V lost 4 bases and J lost 6 bases. The CDR3 DNA sequence: TGTGCCTGGAAGCACGGACAGGGGAGCCCTGAAGCTTTCTTT. Its protein is CAWKHGQGSPEAFF.

This chain's CDR3 is CARSLPLAGLDNEQFF. DNA of the CDR3: TGTGCCAGAAGCTTACCCCTAGCGGGCCTCGACAATGAGCAGTTCTTC. The chain recombines TRBV5-3 with TRBJ2-1, with 8 bases that match TRBD2. TRBV5-3 is known as an ORF, though its function is uncertain. There are 16 residues in the CDR3. Trimming at V came to 2 bases and at J to 5 bases, leaving 9 bases not matched to a gene.

The chain is built from TRBV28 and TRBJ2-5; tentative D call: TRBD1 (6 bases). The J call may be mistaken, given a closer DNA end match to TRBJ2-7. The CDR3 runs 13 residues. Germline CDR1 reads MDHEN; CDR2 reads SYDVKM. CDR3 sequence: CASSPPQGYEQYF. The DNA of the CDR3 is TGTGCCAGCAGTCCGCCACAGGGCTACGAGCAGTACTTC.

This clone came up a few times. This chain connects TRBV29-1 to TRBJ2-5; possible D gene TRBD1, 5 bases. From germline, CDR1 is SQVTM and CDR2 ANQGSEA. V shed 8 bases and J shed 2 bases, with 15 bases lying between them. The CDR3 length is 13 residues. The CDR3 is CSTSQDPQETQYF. DNA of the CDR3: TGCAGCACCTCACAGGACCCTCAAGAGACCCAGTACTTC.

The chain joins TRBV27 to TRBJ2-1, with 13 nucleotides matching TRBD2. With 8 bases clipped from V and 7 bases from J, the junction kept 5 bases outside the gene matches. CDR1 is MNHEY, CDR2 SMNVEV, per germline (reference sequence). The CDR3 is 14 residues long. CDR3 nucleotide sequence: TGTGCCAGCGGACTAGCGGGAGTTGGGAATGAGCAGTTCTTC. It is translated as CASGLAGVGNEQFF.